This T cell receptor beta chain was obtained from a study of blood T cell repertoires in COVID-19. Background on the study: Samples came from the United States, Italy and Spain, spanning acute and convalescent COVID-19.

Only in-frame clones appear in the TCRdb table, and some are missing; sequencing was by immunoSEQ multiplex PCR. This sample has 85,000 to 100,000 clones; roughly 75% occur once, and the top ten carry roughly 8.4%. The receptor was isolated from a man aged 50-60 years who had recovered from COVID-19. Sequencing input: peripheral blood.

The CDR3 DNA follows: TGTGCCAGCAGCGTAGACTCTCAAATGCCGAACATTCAGTACTTC. Translation: CASSVDSQMPNIQYF. This chain links TRBV9 with TRBJ2-4; D call uncertain. CDR1 SGDLS and CDR2 YYNGEE come from the germline V gene. V dropped 0 bases and J dropped 7 bases, with 14 bases sitting between them. The CDR3 is made up of 15 amino acids.